This TCR beta chain was captured in a study of a mutant IDH1 vaccine in newly diagnosed glioma. Across the study: Across weeks 1, 3, 5, 7, 11, 15, 19 and 23, patients received a vaccination each time, eight in all.

As for this clone: What it recognizes is unknown.

Time point in this sample: week 23, last vaccination. Vaccination used 300 ug of mutant IDH1 20-mer peptide per dose, with topical imiquimod. The CDR3 is 16 residues long. Trimming cost V 2 bases and J 0 bases; bases outside gene matches: 4. Germline values: CDR1 SGHTA, CDR2 FQGNSA. The repertoire was sequenced with immunoSEQ multiplex PCR; TCRdb's copy has only in-frame clones and lacks some. This table holds around 60,000 clones, more than 75% found once. The material sequenced was PBMCs, taken from a glioma patient whose treatment included an IDH1 peptide vaccine. This clonotype was obtained from a man aged 25-45 years with glioma. The rearrangement joins TRBV7-2 to TRBJ1-5; 7 nucleotides match TRBD1. The CDR3 sequence: CASSLRGTVSNQPQHF. The CDR3 bases are TGTGCCAGCAGCTTAAGAGGGACAGTTAGCAATCAGCCCCAGCATTTT.